This paragraph reports one T cell receptor (beta chain). Its antigen target is currently unknown. No per-base quality is available; no much larger clone lies one base away. This specimen belongs to a study of PD-1 blockade in classical Hodgkin lymphoma (dated by TCRdb to about 2020). Context from the whole study: Nivolumab dosing was 3 mg/kg intravenously every 2 weeks, continuing until either disease progression or unacceptable toxicity. The study used CyTOF and TCR beta sequencing to define a peripheral blood immune signature of response to PD-1 blockade in classical Hodgkin lymphoma. General conclusions and limits of the study: Diversity was lower in patients who began nivolumab less than 1 year after ASCT, so these patients were left out of later analyses to avoid confounding by immune reconstitution. CD4+ but not CD8+ TCR diversity rose significantly by C4D1 (p=0.0027 vs p=0.16), most apparent in complete responders (p=0.02). Baseline diversity similar to that of newly diagnosed patients was observed in trial patients achieving complete response, whereas significantly lower diversity was observed in partial responders and progressors. Baseline TCR diversity was reported to be lower in newly diagnosed patients than in healthy donors and to be lower still in relapsed/refractory patients. The study was restricted to a single clinical trial cohort, and the causes of repertoire differences, possibly disease activity or prior therapy, were left undefined.

The time point label corresponds to: cycle 1 day 1 (C1D1), immediately before nivolumab initiation. Every trial patient had relapsed after autologous stem cell transplantation, and cohorts A, B and C differed in prior brentuximab vedotin exposure. The trial cohort was composed of over 50 patients with relapsed/refractory classical Hodgkin lymphoma, for whom complete response, partial response or progressive disease was recorded as best overall response. In the multi-cohort phase II CheckMate 205 trial, trial patients received single-agent nivolumab. An independent review committee assessed best overall response using the 2007 International Working Group response criteria. PBMCs from the trial were collected at three points: immediately before nivolumab initiation (C1D1), and during therapy at cycle 2 day 1 and cycle 4 day 1. After peripheral blood was drawn into 8 mL Vacutainer Cell Preparation Tubes, PBMCs were isolated by centrifugation and then cryopreserved.

The Qiagen DNeasy kit was used to extract genomic DNA from unsorted PBMCs and from the negatively selected CD4+ and CD8+ fractions. TCR beta CDR3 regions were subjected to amplification by immunoSEQ multiplex PCR with primers that anneal to V and J segments. A synthetic immune receptor repertoire was used to minimize amplification bias, and any remaining bias was removed computationally after sequencing. Concerning the study's data processing: Repertoire diversity was quantified as the Shannon entropy index using custom Python scripts. Unsorted, CD4+ and CD8+ repertoires were examined separately, except in combined analyses, for which CD4+ and CD8+ sequences were merged in silico. A clone was considered expanded if an increase in frequency of at least 2-fold after treatment relative to C1D1 was found, and a pseudocount of 0.5 was applied to clones undetected at baseline. Singleton clones were defined as clones with 0 or 1 copy at C1D1, and non-singleton clones were defined as clones with 2 or more copies. Clones expanded in unsorted samples were labelled as CD4+, CD8+ or unknown by matching protein sequences in sorted samples from the same patient. Wilcoxon tests on paired samples were used to test diversity changes from C1D1 to C4D1. Drawn from immuneACCESS, this table holds only the in-frame rearrangements with V and J called that TCRdb kept. Clones are partly lost; checked studies trace under half to an unresolved V gene and leave the rest unexplained. V and J calls and clone size are copied from that table; D and trimming were computed from the DNA. The sample table contains some 93,000 clones; only one count was recorded for 80% to 95% of them. The ten largest clones capture about 2.5% of the sample.

The sample here was peripheral blood mononuclear cells (PBMCs), taken at baseline. The clonotype comes from a human donor with classical Hodgkin lymphoma.

CDR3 region: CAWSVLARRADTQYF. The nucleotide sequence is given as TGTGCCTGGAGTGTACTAGCCCGAAGGGCAGATACGCAGTATTTT. The V gene is TRBV30 and the J gene is TRBJ2-3; TRBD2 is perhaps the D gene, given 6 matching bases. V is shortened by 0 bases, J by 4 bases, and the region joining them spans 14 bases. CDR1 GTSNPN and CDR2 SVGIG were looked up in the germline V gene (reference sequence). The CDR3 runs 15 residues from the cysteine to the phenylalanine. The retained sequence is limited to the CDR3, 45 bases, with the frame set at the first base.